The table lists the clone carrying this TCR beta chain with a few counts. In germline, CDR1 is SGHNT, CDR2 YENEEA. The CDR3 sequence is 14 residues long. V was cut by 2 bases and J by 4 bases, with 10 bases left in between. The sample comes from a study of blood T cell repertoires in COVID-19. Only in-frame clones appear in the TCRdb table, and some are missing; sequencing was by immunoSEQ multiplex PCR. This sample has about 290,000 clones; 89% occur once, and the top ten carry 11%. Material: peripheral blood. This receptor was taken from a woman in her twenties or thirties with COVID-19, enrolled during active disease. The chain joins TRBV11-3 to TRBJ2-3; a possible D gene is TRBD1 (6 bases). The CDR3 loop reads CASSLNTGPDTQYF. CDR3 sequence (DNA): TGTGCCAGCAGCTTAAACACAGGGCCAGATACGCAGTATTTT.